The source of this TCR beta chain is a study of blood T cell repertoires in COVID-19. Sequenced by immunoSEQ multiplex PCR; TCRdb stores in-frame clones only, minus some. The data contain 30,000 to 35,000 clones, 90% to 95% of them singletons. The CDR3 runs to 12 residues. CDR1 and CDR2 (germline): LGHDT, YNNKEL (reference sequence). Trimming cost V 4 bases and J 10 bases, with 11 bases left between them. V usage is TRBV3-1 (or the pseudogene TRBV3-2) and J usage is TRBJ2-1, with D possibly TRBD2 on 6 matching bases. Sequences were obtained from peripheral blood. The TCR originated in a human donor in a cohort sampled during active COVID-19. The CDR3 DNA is TGTGCCAGCAGCCCGGAGGGTATAGAGCAGTTCTTC. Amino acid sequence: CASSPEGIEQFF.